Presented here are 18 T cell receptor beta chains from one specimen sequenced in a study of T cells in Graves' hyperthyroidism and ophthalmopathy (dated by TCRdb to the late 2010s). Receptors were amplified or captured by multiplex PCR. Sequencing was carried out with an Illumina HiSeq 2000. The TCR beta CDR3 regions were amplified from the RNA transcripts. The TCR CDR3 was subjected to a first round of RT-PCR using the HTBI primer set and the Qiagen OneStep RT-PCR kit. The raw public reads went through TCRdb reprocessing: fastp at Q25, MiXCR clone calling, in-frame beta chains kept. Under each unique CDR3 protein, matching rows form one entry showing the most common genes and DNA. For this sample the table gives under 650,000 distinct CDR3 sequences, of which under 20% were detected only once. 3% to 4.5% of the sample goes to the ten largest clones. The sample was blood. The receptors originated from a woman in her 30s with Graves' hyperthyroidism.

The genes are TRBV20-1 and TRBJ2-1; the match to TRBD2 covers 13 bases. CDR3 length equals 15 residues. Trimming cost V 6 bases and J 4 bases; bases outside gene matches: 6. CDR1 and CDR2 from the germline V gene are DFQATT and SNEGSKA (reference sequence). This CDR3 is CSAPGLAGVYNEQFF. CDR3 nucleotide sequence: TGCAGTGCCCCTGGACTAGCGGGAGTTTACAATGAGCAGTTCTTC.

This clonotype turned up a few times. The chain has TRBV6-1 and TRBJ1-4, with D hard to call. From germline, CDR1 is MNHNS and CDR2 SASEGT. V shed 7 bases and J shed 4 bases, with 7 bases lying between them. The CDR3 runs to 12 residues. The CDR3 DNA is TGTGCCAGCACGGATTTTAATGAAAAACTGTTTTTT. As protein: CASTDFNEKLFF.

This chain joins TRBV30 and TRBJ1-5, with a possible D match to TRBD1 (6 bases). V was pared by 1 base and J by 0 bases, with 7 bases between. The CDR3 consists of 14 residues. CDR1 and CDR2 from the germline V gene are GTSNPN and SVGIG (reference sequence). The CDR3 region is CAWSGGRSNQPQHF. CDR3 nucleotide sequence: TGTGCCTGGAGTGGGGGGCGTAGCAATCAGCCCCAGCATTTT.

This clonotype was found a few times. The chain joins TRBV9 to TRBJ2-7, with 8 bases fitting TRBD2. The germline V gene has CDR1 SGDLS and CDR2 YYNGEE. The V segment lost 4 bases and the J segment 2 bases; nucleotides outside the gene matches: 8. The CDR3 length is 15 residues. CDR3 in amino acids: CASSPSGSYTYEQYF. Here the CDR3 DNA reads TGTGCCAGCAGCCCCAGCGGGAGTTACACCTACGAGCAGTACTTC.

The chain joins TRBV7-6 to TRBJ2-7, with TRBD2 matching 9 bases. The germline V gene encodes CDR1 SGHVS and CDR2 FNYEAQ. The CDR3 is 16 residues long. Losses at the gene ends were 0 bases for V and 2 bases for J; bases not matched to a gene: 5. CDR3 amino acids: CASSLAETSGAYEQYF. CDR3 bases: TGTGCCAGCAGCTTAGCCGAGACTAGCGGAGCCTACGAGCAGTACTTC.

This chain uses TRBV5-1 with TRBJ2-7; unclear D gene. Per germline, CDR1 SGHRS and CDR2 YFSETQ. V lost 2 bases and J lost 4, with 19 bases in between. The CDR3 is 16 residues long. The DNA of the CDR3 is TGCGCCAGCAGCTTAACAGCCCTACAACATCAATACGAGCAGTACTTC. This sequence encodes CASSLTALQHQYEQYF. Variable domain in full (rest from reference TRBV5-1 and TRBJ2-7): KAGVTQTPRYLIKTRGQQVTLSCSPISGHRSVSWYQQTPGQGLQFLFEYFSETQRNKGNFPGRFSGRQFSNSRSEMNVSTLELGDSALYLCASSLTALQHQYEQYFGPGTRLTVT.

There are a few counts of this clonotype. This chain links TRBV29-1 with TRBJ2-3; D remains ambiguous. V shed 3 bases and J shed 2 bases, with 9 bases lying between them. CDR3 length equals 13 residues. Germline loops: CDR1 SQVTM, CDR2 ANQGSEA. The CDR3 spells CSVERLITDTQYF. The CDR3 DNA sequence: TGCAGCGTTGAGAGGCTTATCACAGATACGCAGTATTTT.

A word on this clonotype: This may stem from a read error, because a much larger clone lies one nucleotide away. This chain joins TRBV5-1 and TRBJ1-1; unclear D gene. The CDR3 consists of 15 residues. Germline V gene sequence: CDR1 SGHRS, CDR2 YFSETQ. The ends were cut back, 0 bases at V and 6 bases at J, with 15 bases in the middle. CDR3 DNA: TGCGCCAGCAGCTTGGATCATCAAGCTGGCGCTGAAGCTTTCTTT. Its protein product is CASSLDHQAGAEAFF.

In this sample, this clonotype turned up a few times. For the CDR3, the DNA is TGTGCCAGCAGAGAGGCGGGAGGGCCTATCGGGGAGCTGTTTTTT. Its protein is CASREAGGPIGELFF. J is TRBJ2-2 and V is TRBV27; 9 bases line up with TRBD2. This CDR3 is 15 amino acids long. V shed 6 bases and J 7 bases; nucleotides not matched to a gene: 9. Germline-derived CDR1 and CDR2 are MNHEY and SMNVEV (reference sequence).

This chain's CDR3 is CASSLTTSVGEQFF. Written as DNA, the CDR3 is TGTGCCAGCAGCTTAACCACTAGCGTGGGTGAGCAGTTCTTC. The rearrangement links TRBV6-2 or TRBV6-3 to TRBJ2-1; 7 nucleotides match TRBD2. The J segment lost 9 bases and the V segment lost 6 bases, leaving 11 bases of the junction unmatched. The CDR3 totals 14 residues. Per germline, CDR1 MNHEY and CDR2 SVGEGT.

This CDR3 reads CASSPRLAIYNEQFF. In DNA, the CDR3 is TGCGCCAGCAGCCCTCGACTGGCGATCTACAATGAGCAGTTCTTC. This chain uses TRBV4-1 with TRBJ2-1; no reliable D call. This CDR3 is built from 15 residues. V lost 4 bases to trimming and J lost 3 bases, with 13 bases between them. In germline, CDR1 is MGHRA, CDR2 YSYEKL.

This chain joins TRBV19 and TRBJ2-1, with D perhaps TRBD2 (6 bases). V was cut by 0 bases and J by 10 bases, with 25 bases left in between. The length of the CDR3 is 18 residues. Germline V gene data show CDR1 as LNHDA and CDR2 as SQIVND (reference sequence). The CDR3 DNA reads TGTGCCAGTAGTATAGATCTATTTATTAGCGGTTTCCTGGAGGAGCAGTTCTTC. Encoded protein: CASSIDLFISGFLEEQFF.

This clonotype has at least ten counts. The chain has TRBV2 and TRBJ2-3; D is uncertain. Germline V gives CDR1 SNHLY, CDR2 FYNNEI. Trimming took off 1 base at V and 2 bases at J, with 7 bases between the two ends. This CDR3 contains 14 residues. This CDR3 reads CASSEDLTTDTQYF. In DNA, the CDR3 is TGTGCCAGCAGTGAAGACCTAACCACAGATACGCAGTATTTT.

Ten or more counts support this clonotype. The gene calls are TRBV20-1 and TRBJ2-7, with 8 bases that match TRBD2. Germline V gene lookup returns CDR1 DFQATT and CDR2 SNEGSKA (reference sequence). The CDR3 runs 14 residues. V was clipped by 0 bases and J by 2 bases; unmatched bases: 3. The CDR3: CSARDVSGTYEQYF. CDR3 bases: TGCAGTGCTAGAGACGTTAGCGGGACCTACGAGCAGTACTTC.

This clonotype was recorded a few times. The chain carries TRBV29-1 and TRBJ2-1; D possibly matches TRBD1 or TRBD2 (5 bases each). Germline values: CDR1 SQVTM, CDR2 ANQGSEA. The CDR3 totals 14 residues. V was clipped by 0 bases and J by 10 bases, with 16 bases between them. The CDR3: CSVEDSQGWGEQFF. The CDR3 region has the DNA TGCAGCGTTGAAGATAGTCAGGGTTGGGGGGAGCAGTTCTTC.

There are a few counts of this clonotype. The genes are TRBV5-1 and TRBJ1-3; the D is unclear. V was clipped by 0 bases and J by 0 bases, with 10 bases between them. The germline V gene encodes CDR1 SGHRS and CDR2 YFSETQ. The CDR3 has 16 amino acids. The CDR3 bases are TGCGCCAGCAGCTTGGATGGCAGCCACTCTGGAAACACCATATATTTT. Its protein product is CASSLDGSHSGNTIYF.

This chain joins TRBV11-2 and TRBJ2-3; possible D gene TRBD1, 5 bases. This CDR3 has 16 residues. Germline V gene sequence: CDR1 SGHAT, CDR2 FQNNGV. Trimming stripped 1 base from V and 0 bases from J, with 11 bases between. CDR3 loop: CASSLGAAGSTDTQYF. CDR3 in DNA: TGTGCCAGCAGCTTAGGGGCAGCAGGGAGCACAGATACGCAGTATTTT.

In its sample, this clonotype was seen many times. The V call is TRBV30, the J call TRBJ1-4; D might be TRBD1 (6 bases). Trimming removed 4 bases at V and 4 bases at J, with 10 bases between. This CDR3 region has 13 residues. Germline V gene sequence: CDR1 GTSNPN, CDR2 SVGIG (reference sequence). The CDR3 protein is CAWNGQNNEKLFF. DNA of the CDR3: TGTGCCTGGAACGGACAGAATAATGAAAAACTGTTTTTT.